This is a list of T cell receptor beta chains from one sample in a study of blood T cell repertoires in COVID-19. Clones were sequenced by immunoSEQ multiplex PCR, and TCRdb holds only the in-frame ones, with some missing. The sample consists of 150,000 to 200,000 clones, 89% of them appearing once. The sample taken for sequencing was peripheral blood. These TCRs come from a young man who had recovered from COVID-19. Both conserved end residues are part of each CDR3. Each record gives: J gene, V gene, clone size, D gene, CDR3 protein, CDR3 DNA. A D gene is named only where the DNA matches it firmly. Clone size, where shown, is once, few, many, or a class for clones that have expanded.

J gene: TRBJ2-1
V gene: TRBV11-2
clone size: .
D gene: .
CDR3 protein: CASSFPLSNEQFF
CDR3 DNA: TGTGCCAGCAGCTTTCCCCTGAGCAATGAGCAGTTCTTC

J gene: TRBJ2-7
V gene: TRBV28
clone size: .
D gene: .
CDR3 protein: CASSSARGTRPIGTYSYEQYF
CDR3 DNA: TGTGCCAGCAGTTCGGCTCGGGGGACGCGCCCGATAGGGACGTACTCCTACGAGCAGTACTTC

J gene: TRBJ2-4
V gene: TRBV19
clone size: .
D gene: .
CDR3 protein: CASQGGGGKNIQYF
CDR3 DNA: TGTGCCAGCCAAGGAGGAGGTGGCAAAAACATTCAGTACTTC

J gene: TRBJ2-7
V gene: TRBV19
clone size: .
D gene: .
CDR3 protein: CASSYSGGFAYEQYF
CDR3 DNA: TGTGCCAGTAGTTATTCGGGTGGATTCGCCTACGAGCAGTACTTC

J gene: TRBJ2-1
V gene: TRBV6-6
clone size: .
D gene: .
CDR3 protein: CASSYRELTPSPEQFF
CDR3 DNA: TGTGCCAGCAGTTACCGAGAACTCACCCCCTCACCTGAGCAGTTCTTC

J gene: TRBJ2-7
V gene: TRBV14
clone size: .
D gene: TRBD1
CDR3 protein: CASSQEVRTGPYEQYF
CDR3 DNA: TGTGCCAGCAGCCAAGAGGTCAGGACAGGCCCCTACGAGCAGTACTTC

J gene: TRBJ2-7
V gene: TRBV6-1
clone size: .
D gene: TRBD1
CDR3 protein: CASSGTGEIYEQYF
CDR3 DNA: TGTGCCAGCAGCGGGACAGGGGAGATATACGAGCAGTACTTC

J gene: TRBJ2-1
V gene: TRBV5-1
clone size: .
D gene: TRBD1
CDR3 protein: CASSPGTGYDEQFF
CDR3 DNA: TGCGCCAGCAGCCCGGGGACAGGGTACGATGAGCAGTTCTTC

J gene: TRBJ2-3
V gene: TRBV11-2
clone size: .
D gene: .
CDR3 protein: CASSLTGNGADTQYF
CDR3 DNA: TGTGCCAGCAGCCTTACAGGGAATGGGGCAGATACGCAGTATTTT

J gene: TRBJ1-2
V gene: TRBV9
clone size: once
D gene: TRBD1
CDR3 protein: CASSVGQGAPGLGYGYTF
CDR3 DNA: TGTGCCAGCAGCGTAGGACAGGGGGCGCCGGGATTGGGCTATGGCTACACCTTC

J gene: TRBJ2-7
V gene: TRBV7-7
clone size: .
D gene: .
CDR3 protein: CASSLDSSSYEQYF
CDR3 DNA: TGTGCTAGCAGCTTAGATAGTAGCTCCTACGAGCAGTACTTC

J gene: TRBJ1-1
V gene: TRBV6-5
clone size: .
D gene: .
CDR3 protein: CASSKDSKNTEAFF
CDR3 DNA: TGTGCCAGCAGCAAAGACAGTAAGAACACTGAAGCTTTCTTT

J gene: TRBJ1-5
V gene: TRBV5-1
clone size: .
D gene: TRBD1
CDR3 protein: CASSPGTGGHQPQHF
CDR3 DNA: TGCGCCAGCAGCCCAGGGACAGGGGGCCATCAGCCCCAGCATTTT

J gene: TRBJ2-7
V gene: TRBV27
clone size: .
D gene: TRBD1
CDR3 protein: CASSFTGGAVYEQYF
CDR3 DNA: TGTGCCAGCAGTTTTACAGGGGGCGCGGTCTACGAGCAGTACTTC

J gene: TRBJ1-3
V gene: TRBV28
clone size: .
D gene: TRBD1
CDR3 protein: CASGTGPRNTIYF
CDR3 DNA: TGTGCCAGCGGGACAGGCCCCCGAAACACCATATATTTT

J gene: TRBJ2-1
V gene: TRBV10-3
clone size: once
D gene: .
CDR3 protein: CAISEINEQFF
CDR3 DNA: TGTGCCATCAGTGAGATAAATGAGCAGTTCTTC

J gene: TRBJ2-1
V gene: TRBV5-8
clone size: .
D gene: .
CDR3 protein: CASSLGLYNEQFF
CDR3 DNA: TGTGCCAGCAGCTTAGGACTATACAATGAGCAGTTCTTC

J gene: TRBJ1-3
V gene: TRBV3-1/TRBV3-2
clone size: few
D gene: .
CDR3 protein: CASSQAGGGLSGNTIYF
CDR3 DNA: TGTGCCAGCAGCCAAGCTGGCGGGGGGCTCTCTGGAAACACCATATATTTT

J gene: TRBJ2-7
V gene: TRBV21-1
clone size: .
D gene: .
CDR3 protein: CASSKGRNYPYEQYF
CDR3 DNA: TGTGCCAGCAGCAAAGGGAGGAACTATCCCTACGAGCAGTACTTC

J gene: TRBJ2-7
V gene: TRBV11-2
clone size: .
D gene: TRBD2
CDR3 protein: CASSLNSGASYEQYF
CDR3 DNA: TGTGCCAGCAGCTTAAACAGCGGGGCCTCCTACGAGCAGTACTTC

J gene: TRBJ2-7
V gene: TRBV15
clone size: .
D gene: .
CDR3 protein: CATSRDSLAYEQYF
CDR3 DNA: TGTGCCACCAGCAGAGATTCCCTCGCCTACGAGCAGTACTTC

J gene: TRBJ1-1
V gene: TRBV19
clone size: .
D gene: .
CDR3 protein: CASSARLLTGKGTEAFF
CDR3 DNA: TGTGCCAGTAGTGCTCGACTGTTGACGGGGAAGGGCACTGAAGCTTTCTTT

J gene: TRBJ2-7
V gene: TRBV27
clone size: .
D gene: TRBD1
CDR3 protein: CASSLSGTAYEQYF
CDR3 DNA: TGTGCCAGCAGTTTATCCGGGACAGCCTACGAGCAGTACTTC

J gene: TRBJ2-7
V gene: TRBV7-9
clone size: .
D gene: TRBD2
CDR3 protein: CASSLAWSGTSGSDEQYF
CDR3 DNA: TGTGCCAGCAGCTTAGCCTGGTCCGGGACTAGCGGGAGTGACGAGCAGTACTTC